A single sample gave rise to the 27 T cell receptor beta chains below, sequenced in a study of shared clonotypes between healthy human individuals. Only CD45RO-negative cells positively selected for CCR7 counted as naive CD8 cells, so terminally differentiated effector memory CD45RA+ cells were excluded. The data were produced by immunoSEQ multiplex PCR, yet TCRdb's version contains in-frame clones alone and is incomplete. This table holds a few million clones, just under 95% found once. Sequenced material: naive CD8+ T cells from PBMCs. The source of these receptors is a man between 18 and 29 years old in good health. Some clones in this sample may be carry-over from other donors' samples.

The chain has TRBV7-6 and TRBJ1-1; a possible D gene is TRBD1 (5 bases). This CDR3 is 14 amino acids long. Germline V gives CDR1 SGHVS, CDR2 FNYEAQ. The V gene lost 7 bases and the J gene lost 3 bases, with 15 bases spanning the gap. This CDR3 reads CASKVGHGYTEAFF. CDR3 DNA sequence: TGTGCCAGCAAGGTGGGGCATGGGTACACTGAAGCTTTCTTT. Together with reference TRBV7-6 and TRBJ1-1, the CDR3 gives the full variable domain: GAGVSQSPRYKVTKRGQDVALRCDPISGHVSLYWYRQALGQGPEFLTYFNYEAQQDKSGLPNDRFSAERPEGSISTLTIQRTEQRDSAMYRCASKVGHGYTEAFFGQGTRLTVV.

The V call is TRBV7-6, the J call TRBJ2-7; weak D call: TRBD1 (5 bases). The CDR3 is 15 residues long. The V and J ends lost 1 base and 3 bases respectively, with 13 bases between them. Germline CDR1 is SGHVS and CDR2 is FNYEAQ. CDR3 nucleotide sequence: TGTGCCAGCAGCTTAGAAGGCAGGGAAGTCTACGAGCAGTACTTC. It specifies CASSLEGREVYEQYF.

This clone is a singleton in its sample. This sequence joins TRBV27 and TRBJ2-1, with 7 bases identical to TRBD1. The J segment lost 4 bases and the V segment lost 7 bases, leaving 7 bases of the junction unmatched. Per germline, CDR1 MNHEY and CDR2 SMNVEV (reference sequence). There are 14 residues in the CDR3. The CDR3 sequence is CASTPTGSYNEQFF. CDR3 nucleotides: TGTGCCAGCACCCCGACAGGGTCTTACAATGAGCAGTTCTTC.

The gene calls are TRBV7-9 and TRBJ2-5, with 11 bases aligning to TRBD2. The CDR3 has 14 residues. The V and J ends lost 4 bases and 4 bases, in that order; junction bases with no gene match: 2. CDR1 and CDR2 from the germline V gene are SEHNR and FQNEAQ (reference sequence). Here the CDR3 reads CASSSGLAGETQYF. The CDR3 bases are TGTGCCAGCAGCTCAGGACTAGCGGGAGAGACCCAGTACTTC. The full variable domain, completed using reference TRBV7-9 and TRBJ2-5, is DTGVSQNPRHKITKRGQNVTFRCDPISEHNRLYWYRQTLGQGPEFLTYFQNEAQLEKSRLLSDRFSAERPKGSFSTLEIQRTEQGDSAMYLCASSSGLAGETQYFGPGTRLLVL.

The table lists this clone with a count of one. V and J are TRBV27 and TRBJ2-3, with TRBD2 identical over 9 bases. CDR3 length: 17 amino acids. The V gene's germline CDR1 is MNHEY and CDR2 SMNVEV (reference sequence). The V and J ends lost 7 bases and 6 bases, in that order; junction bases with no gene match: 17. CDR3 bases: TGTGCCAGCATGGACGACCCTTGGCGGGAGGGCCTGGATACGCAGTATTTT. This encodes CASMDDPWREGLDTQYF.

V usage is TRBV27 and J usage is TRBJ1-1; TRBD1 is a possible D gene (6 bases). The V end was cut by 8 bases, the J end by 0 bases, with 13 bases between. This CDR3 is built from 14 residues. The germline V gene has CDR1 MNHEY and CDR2 SMNVEV (reference sequence). The CDR3 is CASAVRGLNTEAFF. CDR3 DNA sequence: TGTGCCAGCGCTGTCCGGGGGCTGAACACTGAAGCTTTCTTT.

The gene calls are TRBV27 and TRBJ2-7; 8 bases fit TRBD2. Trimming took 0 bases from V and 5 from J; bases not matched to a gene: 3. This CDR3 has 14 amino acids. Germline loops: CDR1 MNHEY, CDR2 SMNVEV (reference sequence). For the CDR3, the DNA is TGTGCCAGCAGTTTATCACGGGGGGGGGACGAGCAGTACTTC. It encodes CASSLSRGGDEQYF.

The chain combines TRBV6-1 with TRBJ1-1, with D possibly matching TRBD1 (5 bases). Per germline, CDR1 MNHNS and CDR2 SASEGT. Trimming stripped 1 base from V and 4 bases from J, with 16 bases between. This CDR3 comprises 16 residues. This CDR3 is CASSEDIPGGSTEAFF. In DNA, the CDR3 is TGTGCCAGCAGTGAAGACATTCCGGGGGGGAGCACTGAAGCTTTCTTT.

This chain links TRBV6-1 with TRBJ2-3; D may be TRBD2 (5 bases). Germline CDR1 reads MNHNS; CDR2 reads SASEGT. V shed 4 bases and J shed 2 bases, with 22 bases lying between them. The CDR3 spans 18 residues. The CDR3 here is CASSAWGEARAPTDTQYF. The CDR3 DNA sequence: TGTGCCAGCAGTGCCTGGGGAGAGGCGAGAGCGCCCACAGATACGCAGTATTTT.

Written as DNA, the CDR3 is TGTGCCAGCAGCTTAGCGCTGGGGACACGGGGATACGAGCAGTACTTC. It yields the protein CASSLALGTRGYEQYF. J is TRBJ2-7 and V is TRBV11-1, with D perhaps matching TRBD1 (6 bases). Germline values: CDR1 SGHAT, CDR2 FQDESV (reference sequence). Between the trimmed V and J ends, which lost 0 bases and 4 bases, there was a span of 16 bases. The CDR3 runs to 16 residues.

Details on this clone: This specimen includes other DNA sequences encoding the same CDR3. The chain links TRBV5-6 to TRBJ2-7; D uncertain. Trimming cost V 4 bases and J 3 bases, with 5 bases left between them. Germline V lookup: CDR1 SGHDT, CDR2 YYEEEE. The CDR3 spans 11 residues. CDR3: CASSQSYEQYF. The CDR3 DNA reads as TGTGCCAGCAGCCAGAGCTACGAGCAGTACTTC.

The J gene is TRBJ2-7, the V gene TRBV27; D is unclear. Germline V gene data show CDR1 as MNHEY and CDR2 as SMNVEV (reference sequence). The CDR3 sequence is 14 residues long. Trimming stripped 2 bases from V and 2 bases from J, with 10 bases between. CDR3 nucleotide sequence: TGTGCCAGCAGTTTACTGAGGCGGCCCTACGAGCAGTACTTC. Protein sequence: CASSLLRRPYEQYF.

With respect to this clone: Other DNA sequences within the sample encode an identical CDR3. The chain is built from TRBV5-5 and TRBJ1-5; 9 bases align to TRBD1. Germline assignment: CDR1 SGHKS and CDR2 YYEKEE (reference sequence). V dropped 4 bases and J dropped 4; count of bases not matched to a gene: 3. CDR3 length: 14 amino acids. The CDR3 sequence: CASSPGQGNQPQHF. CDR3 DNA sequence: TGTGCCAGCAGCCCCGGACAGGGGAATCAGCCCCAGCATTTT.

V usage is TRBV7-2 and J usage is TRBJ1-1; tentative D call: TRBD1 (6 bases). The V end was cut by 2 bases, the J end by 9 bases, with 7 bases between. CDR3 length: 11 residues. The germline V gene has CDR1 SGHTA and CDR2 FQGNSA. The CDR3 bases are TGTGCCAGCAGCTTATGGGACAAAGCTTTCTTT. It specifies CASSLWDKAFF.

The sample holds one count of this clone. The chain carries TRBV6-4 and TRBJ1-5; perhaps TRBD1 as D (6 bases). CDR3 length: 16 residues. The germline V and J ends were trimmed by 4 bases and 1 base, with 14 bases remaining between them. Looked up from germline, CDR1 is MRHNA and CDR2 is SNTAGT. As DNA, the CDR3 is TGTGCCAGCAGTGCGCGGGGGGGCTTCAGCAATCAGCCCCAGCATTTT. Amino acids: CASSARGGFSNQPQHF.

Notes on this clone: This CDR3 is also generated by other DNA sequences in the sample. The chain carries TRBV14 and TRBJ1-4; no definite D call. The CDR3 consists of 13 residues. Germline V gene sequence: CDR1 SGHDN, CDR2 FVKESK. V was cut by 1 base and J by 8 bases, with 8 bases left in between. The CDR3 reads CASSQGVREKLFF. The CDR3 DNA reads as TGTGCCAGCAGCCAAGGCGTTCGGGAAAAACTGTTTTTT.

The V gene is TRBV19, the J gene TRBJ1-3, with unresolved D. Trimming shortened V by 4 bases and J by 0 bases, and 7 bases separated the two germline ends. This CDR3 spans 14 amino acids. Germline V gene lookup returns CDR1 LNHDA and CDR2 SQIVND (reference sequence). CDR3 sequence: CASSTRSSGNTIYF. CDR3 nucleotides: TGTGCCAGTAGTACAAGGAGCTCTGGAAACACCATATATTTT.

The chain recombines TRBV27 with TRBJ2-7; D unresolved. Trimming left V 0 bases short and J 0 bases short, with 12 bases between. The CDR3 contains 16 residues. Germline-derived CDR1 and CDR2 are MNHEY and SMNVEV (reference sequence). CDR3 in DNA: TGTGCCAGCAGTTTATCCATCGGTTATAGCTCCTACGAGCAGTACTTC. Its protein product is CASSLSIGYSSYEQYF.

The CDR3 spells CASSTRLAGATYEQYF. Written as DNA, the CDR3 is TGTGCCAGTAGTACTAGACTAGCGGGAGCAACCTACGAGCAGTACTTC. V gene TRBV19 combines with J gene TRBJ2-7; 12 nucleotides match TRBD2. Unmatched junction bases numbered 6, after V lost 4 bases and J lost 2 bases. Germline V gene sequence: CDR1 LNHDA, CDR2 SQIVND (reference sequence). The CDR3 has 16 residues. Complete variable domain (other parts from reference TRBV19 and TRBJ2-7): DGGITQSPKYLFRKEGQNVTLSCEQNLNHDAMYWYRQDPGQGLRLIYYSQIVNDFQKGDIAEGYSVSREKKESFPLTVTSAQKNPTAFYLCASSTRLAGATYEQYFGPGTRLTVT.

The chain combines TRBV4-2 with TRBJ1-2; D not certain. Trimming removed 0 bases from V and 3 bases from J, with 17 bases in between. Germline assignment: CDR1 LGHNA and CDR2 YNFKEQ. The CDR3 runs 17 residues. The CDR3, as DNA: TGTGCCAGCAGCCAAGAGAAAGTGCAGTCGGAGCACTATGGCTACACCTTC. Protein product: CASSQEKVQSEHYGYTF.

The chain is built from TRBV9 and TRBJ1-2; D ambiguous. There are 16 residues in the CDR3. CDR1 is SGDLS, CDR2 YYNGEE, per germline. V was shortened by 0 bases and J by 0 bases, with 12 bases between the two germline ends. CDR3 region: CASSVEDTYANYGYTF. The CDR3 region has the DNA TGTGCCAGCAGCGTAGAAGACACCTACGCTAACTATGGCTACACCTTC.

A single count supports this clone. The rearrangement joins TRBV5-4 to TRBJ2-3; 8 positions match TRBD1. The V segment lost 0 bases and the J segment 6 bases; nucleotides outside the gene matches: 6. Germline loops: CDR1 SGHNT, CDR2 YYREEE (reference sequence). CDR3 length: 15 residues. CDR3 sequence: CASSLEGQGTDTQYF. The DNA of the CDR3 is TGTGCCAGCAGCTTGGAAGGACAGGGAACGGATACGCAGTATTTT.

This sequence joins TRBV30 and TRBJ2-7, with TRBD1 matching 10 bases. V lost 2 bases to trimming and J lost 5 bases; unmatched junction nucleotides: 9. The CDR3 is made up of 15 amino acids. The germline V gene has CDR1 GTSNPN and CDR2 SVGIG (reference sequence). DNA of the CDR3: TGTGCCTGGAGTATACCGAGACAGGGGGCCCACGAGCAGTACTTC. Translation gives CAWSIPRQGAHEQYF.

About this clone: This sample also contains other DNA sequences that code for the same CDR3. The chain carries TRBV6-6 and TRBJ2-1, with D maybe TRBD2 (6 bases). In germline, CDR1 is MNHNY, CDR2 SVGAGI (reference sequence). The CDR3 covers 15 residues. V dropped 2 bases and J dropped 0 bases, with 8 bases sitting between them. CDR3 sequence: CASSYAGSSYNEQFF. CDR3 DNA: TGTGCCAGCAGTTACGCGGGGAGCTCCTACAATGAGCAGTTCTTC.

The gene calls are TRBV5-1 and TRBJ2-1; no reliable D call. Germline CDR1 is SGHRS and CDR2 is YFSETQ. V lost 2 bases and J 2 bases, leaving 11 bases between the germline ends. This CDR3 spans 15 amino acids. The CDR3, as DNA: TGCGCCAGCAGCTTCCTAACAGTTACCTACAATGAGCAGTTCTTC. This sequence encodes CASSFLTVTYNEQFF.

A remark on this clone: Other DNA sequences in the sample encode the same CDR3. The rearrangement joins TRBV19 to TRBJ2-7; 10 bases line up with TRBD1. Per the germline V gene, CDR1 is LNHDA and CDR2 is SQIVND (reference sequence). The junction had 4 bases not matched to a gene; V was cut back by 6 bases and J by 2 bases. CDR3 length: 14 amino acids. The CDR3 nucleotides are TGTGCCAGTAGCCCGGGACAGGGGACCTACGAGCAGTACTTC. Encoded protein: CASSPGQGTYEQYF.

This clone was seen just once. Other DNA sequences within the sample encode an identical CDR3. This chain links TRBV9 with TRBJ2-1; TRBD2 matches 7 bases. The trim removed 0 bases at V and 0 bases at J, leaving 3 bases unmatched. CDR1 and CDR2 (germline): SGDLS, YYNGEE. This CDR3 is 16 amino acids long. This chain's CDR3 is CASSVEGGGSYNEQFF. The CDR3 nucleotides read TGTGCCAGCAGCGTAGAGGGCGGGGGCTCCTACAATGAGCAGTTCTTC.